Below, 31 T cell receptor beta chains from the same sample are listed, as sequenced in a study of OX40 agonist ivuxolimab in advanced cancers. Sequencing used immunoSEQ multiplex PCR; TCRdb keeps in-frame clones, though not all of them. Of about 61,000 clones detected, about 87% appear once; the ten largest clones hold 1.5% to 2%. The specimen was CD4+ or CD8+ T cells sorted from blood, collected in a trial of the OX40 agonist ivuxolimab. The receptor source for this set is an adult with an advanced solid tumor such as melanoma, head and neck, liver or kidney cancer.

This clone was seen once. The rearrangement links TRBV6-5 to TRBJ1-1, with 8 bases that match TRBD1. The germline V gene has CDR1 MNHEY and CDR2 SVGAGI. V shed 2 bases and J 1 base; nucleotides not matched to a gene: 6. The CDR3 contains 16 residues. CDR3: CASSYSRDRKNTEAFF. The CDR3 DNA sequence: TGTGCCAGCAGTTACAGCCGGGACAGGAAGAACACTGAAGCTTTCTTT.

J is TRBJ1-5 and V is TRBV9, with D uncertain. Germline-derived CDR1 and CDR2 are SGDLS and YYNGEE. The CDR3 spans 15 residues. V lost 0 bases and J 0 bases, leaving 7 bases between the germline ends. The CDR3 reads CASSVGGNSNQPQHF. DNA of the CDR3: TGTGCCAGCAGCGTAGGCGGGAATAGCAATCAGCCCCAGCATTTT.

The V and J genes are TRBV28 and TRBJ2-3; unclear D gene. There are 17 residues in the CDR3. V gave up 4 bases and J gave up 0 bases, with 17 bases separating them. Germline V gene sequence: CDR1 MDHEN, CDR2 SYDVKM. This CDR3 is CASSSPFWAISTDTQYF. The CDR3 nucleotides are TGTGCCAGCAGTTCCCCCTTTTGGGCGATAAGCACAGATACGCAGTATTTT.

Only a few counts were recorded for this clone. This chain connects TRBV18 to TRBJ1-2; TRBD1 agrees at 7 bases. The V segment lost 3 bases and the J segment 3 bases; nucleotides outside the gene matches: 7. This CDR3 is built from 15 residues. Germline V gene lookup returns CDR1 KGHSH and CDR2 LQKENI. CDR3 region: CASSPAGQLYYGYTF. CDR3 DNA sequence: TGTGCCAGCTCACCGGCGGGACAGCTATACTATGGCTACACCTTC.

The V and J genes are TRBV30 and TRBJ1-1; D unresolved. This CDR3 is 15 amino acids long. Trimming removed 1 base from V and 0 bases from J, with 12 bases in between. Germline lookup yields CDR1 GTSNPN and CDR2 SVGIG (reference sequence). The CDR3 here is CAWSARKNMNTEAFF. In DNA, the CDR3 is TGTGCCTGGAGTGCACGAAAAAACATGAACACTGAAGCTTTCTTT.

This chain links TRBV29-1 with TRBJ2-5, with 9 bases lining up with TRBD1. J lost 0 bases, V lost 3 bases, and 2 bases had no gene match. Germline CDR1 SQVTM, CDR2 ANQGSEA. The CDR3 consists of 14 residues. The CDR3 bases are TGCAGCGTTGAGGGGACAGGGAACCAAGAGACCCAGTACTTC. Its protein product is CSVEGTGNQETQYF.

This clone was picked up a small number of times. This chain joins TRBV9 and TRBJ1-6, with unresolved D. The V end was cut by 0 bases, the J end by 6 bases, with 10 bases between. The CDR3 has 15 amino acids. CDR1 SGDLS and CDR2 YYNGEE come from the germline V gene. The CDR3 DNA is TGTGCCAGCAGCGTAGGAGGTAATGGTAATTCACCCCTCCACTTT. It translates to CASSVGGNGNSPLHF.

This sequence joins TRBV6-1 and TRBJ2-1, with 8 bases identical to TRBD1. The germline gives CDR1 MNHNS, CDR2 SASEGT. V was clipped by 5 bases and J by 5 bases; unmatched bases: 8. The CDR3 spans 15 residues. DNA of the CDR3: TGTGCCAGCAGTTCGTTCGGGACAGGAGACAATGAGCAGTTCTTC. Its protein is CASSSFGTGDNEQFF.

This clone was recorded once. One end of the junction is discordant with germline, which a read error may explain. V is TRBV4-2 and J is TRBJ1-2, with a tentative D call TRBD1 (6 bases). Germline lookup yields CDR1 LGHNA and CDR2 YNFKEQ. This CDR3 is built from 12 residues. The CDR3 loop reads CASSRPMTGLTF. CDR3 coding DNA: TGTGCCAGCAGCCGGCCGATGACAGGTCTTACTTTC.

This rearrangement joins TRBV11-3 to TRBJ2-5; 10 nucleotides match TRBD2. The J call may be faulty, since TRBJ2-7 better matches the DNA end. CDR3 size: 18 residues. Germline-derived CDR1 and CDR2 are SGHNT and YENEEA. The CDR3 loop is CASSFSHREREGTYEQYF. DNA of the CDR3: TGTGCCAGCAGCTTCAGCCATCGGGAGCGGGAGGGCACCTACGAGCAGTACTTC.

The rearrangement uses TRBV30 and TRBJ2-2, with TRBD1 matching 8 bases. Trimming cost V 3 bases and J 6 bases; bases outside gene matches: 9. Germline loops: CDR1 GTSNPN, CDR2 SVGIG (reference sequence). The CDR3 runs to 15 residues. The chain's CDR3 is CAWREDRVRSGELFF. The CDR3 nucleotides read TGTGCCTGGAGGGAGGACAGGGTCCGGTCCGGGGAGCTGTTTTTT.

The rearrangement links TRBV5-8 to TRBJ1-4; no firm D call. This CDR3 region has 14 residues. V lost 0 bases to trimming and J lost 8 bases, with 11 bases between them. Germline V lookup: CDR1 SGHTS, CDR2 YDEGEE. CDR3 loop: CASSLETAGEKLFF. CDR3 sequence (DNA): TGTGCCAGCAGCTTGGAGACCGCGGGGGAAAAACTGTTTTTT.

This sequence joins TRBV7-2 and TRBJ2-1; TRBD2 aligns across 10 bases. CDR1 and CDR2 (germline): SGHTA, FQGNSA. The CDR3 has 16 residues. Unmatched junction bases numbered 4, after V lost 3 bases and J lost 2 bases. DNA for the CDR3: TGTGCCAGCAGCTTGCTAGCGGGAGCCACCTACAATGAGCAGTTCTTC. This codes for CASSLLAGATYNEQFF. The variable domain in full, with the rest retrieved from reference TRBV7-2 and TRBJ2-1, is GAGVSQSPSNKVTEKGKDVELRCDPISGHTALYWYRQSLGQGLEFLIYFQGNSAPDKSGLPSDRFSAERTGGSVSTLTIQRTQQEDSAVYLCASSLLAGATYNEQFFGPGTRLTVL.

V and J are TRBV28 and TRBJ1-5; the D is unclear. The CDR3 totals 12 residues. The ends were cut back, 6 bases at V and 7 bases at J, with 10 bases in the middle. Germline CDR1 is MDHEN and CDR2 is SYDVKM. The CDR3 region has the DNA TGTGCCAGCAGAAGAGTAGGGCAGCCCCAGCATTTT. Protein sequence: CASRRVGQPQHF.

In its sample, this clone was seen a few times. The V gene is TRBV5-4, the J gene TRBJ1-2; 12 positions match TRBD1. The CDR3 covers 16 residues. J lost 0 bases, V lost 5 bases, and 5 bases had no gene match. The germline V gene has CDR1 SGHNT and CDR2 YYREEE (reference sequence). CDR3 sequence (DNA): TGTGCCAGCAGAGCGGGACAGGGGGCAGCTAACTATGGCTACACCTTC. This encodes CASRAGQGAANYGYTF.

The V and J genes are TRBV7-7 and TRBJ2-3; no clear D gene. Germline CDR1 is SSHAT and CDR2 is FNYEAQ (reference sequence). Between the trimmed V and J ends, which lost 1 base and 1 base, there was a span of 3 bases. The CDR3 spans 13 residues. The CDR3, as DNA: TGTGCCAGCAGCTTAGGTGGCACAGATACGCAGTATTTT. Translating gives CASSLGGTDTQYF.

The genes are TRBV19 and TRBJ1-2; D possibly corresponds to TRBD1 (5 bases). The CDR3 runs to 14 residues. The V and J ends lost 3 bases and 3 bases respectively, with 11 bases between them. Germline V gene sequence: CDR1 LNHDA, CDR2 SQIVND (reference sequence). The CDR3 region has the DNA TGTGCCAGTAGTATGGGGGGAGCGTACTATGGCTACACCTTC. It is translated as CASSMGGAYYGYTF.

CDR3 in DNA: TGCGCCAGCAGTGAGTTGCAGACTCTTAGCAATCAGCCCCAGCATTTT. This encodes CASSELQTLSNQPQHF. The chain carries TRBV10-2 and TRBJ1-5; D unresolved. V was pared by 1 base and J by 0 bases, with 10 bases between. The germline gives CDR1 WSHSY, CDR2 SAAADI. CDR3 length equals 16 residues.

This chain links TRBV14 with TRBJ1-2; TRBD1 is a possible D gene (5 bases). In germline, CDR1 is SGHDN, CDR2 FVKESK. The CDR3 consists of 14 residues. The V and J ends lost 5 bases and 3 bases respectively, with 13 bases between them. CDR3 in DNA: TGTGCCAGCAGCTTCAGGGTGGTGGACTATGGCTACACCTTC. Translating it yields CASSFRVVDYGYTF.

This rearrangement joins TRBV19 to TRBJ2-1, with 9 bases identical to TRBD2. In germline, CDR1 is LNHDA, CDR2 SQIVND (reference sequence). V was pared by 1 base and J by 1 base, with 2 bases of the junction left unmatched. This CDR3 is built from 16 residues. The CDR3 DNA follows: TGTGCCAGTAGTATAGGGCTAGCGGGGTCCTACAATGAGCAGTTCTTC. Residues: CASSIGLAGSYNEQFF.

The V gene is TRBV29-1, the J gene TRBJ2-1; 10 positions match TRBD2. The CDR3 is 14 amino acids. CDR1 is SQVTM and CDR2 is ANQGSEA in the germline V gene. After removal of 4 bases from V and 0 bases from J, the junction contained 0 bases not matched to a gene. The CDR3 loop is CSVVAGGSYNEQFF. CDR3 bases: TGCAGCGTTGTAGCGGGGGGCTCCTACAATGAGCAGTTCTTC.

V and J are TRBV9 and TRBJ1-4; perhaps TRBD1 as D (5 bases). The CDR3 extends over 14 amino acids. V lost 0 bases and J lost 6, with 9 bases in between. Germline V gene data show CDR1 as SGDLS and CDR2 as YYNGEE. The CDR3 here is CASSVGGAHEKLFF. The CDR3 nucleotides read TGTGCCAGCAGCGTAGGAGGGGCCCATGAAAAACTGTTTTTT.

The CDR3 DNA is TGTGCCAGCAGCCAAGATGGGACACTCTGGGGCTCTGGGGCCAACGTCCTGACTTTC. It translates to CASSQDGTLWGSGANVLTF. The rearrangement uses TRBV4-2 and TRBJ2-6, with D maybe TRBD1 (6 bases). Trimming cost V 0 bases and J 0 bases, with 15 bases left between them. Germline CDR1 reads LGHNA; CDR2 reads YNFKEQ. The CDR3 runs 19 residues.

The V gene is TRBV30, the J gene TRBJ1-1; the D gene is possibly TRBD1 (6 bases). Germline V gives CDR1 GTSNPN, CDR2 SVGIG (reference sequence). The V and J ends lost 7 bases and 3 bases respectively, with 12 bases between them. CDR3 size: 12 residues. DNA for the CDR3: TGTGCCTCCGGACAGAGGTACACTGAAGCTTTCTTT. Translation: CASGQRYTEAFF.

The chain carries TRBV11-2 and TRBJ2-4; the D gene is possibly TRBD2 (6 bases). This CDR3 region has 18 residues. Germline V lookup: CDR1 SGHAT, CDR2 FQNNGV. The ends were cut back, 0 bases at V and 7 bases at J, with 22 bases in the middle. The CDR3, as DNA: TGTGCCAGCAGCTTAGAGACCCCGGGGCGCGGGGTAAGCAACATTCAGTACTTC. This sequence encodes CASSLETPGRGVSNIQYF.

This rearrangement joins TRBV4-1 to TRBJ1-1, with 10 bases aligning to TRBD1. V was clipped by 4 bases and J by 1 base; unmatched bases: 9. The CDR3 totals 17 residues. Germline V CDR1 and CDR2: MGHRA, YSYEKL. CDR3: CASSPGQGGLANTEAFF. Here the CDR3 DNA reads TGCGCCAGCAGCCCTGGACAGGGGGGGTTGGCGAACACTGAAGCTTTCTTT.

The V and J genes are TRBV27 and TRBJ2-3, with a weak D call TRBD2 (7 bases). CDR1 MNHEY and CDR2 SMNVEV come from the germline V gene (reference sequence). Deletions cut 3 bases from V and 0 bases from J, with 22 bases between. This CDR3 is 19 amino acids long. CDR3 in DNA: TGTGCCAGCAGTTTCAACGGGGGGAACAGGGCCTCTAGCACAGATACGCAGTATTTT. Protein sequence: CASSFNGGNRASSTDTQYF.

The V gene is TRBV28, the J gene TRBJ2-7, with TRBD2 matching 8 bases. This CDR3 has 13 residues. Trimming took 6 bases from V and 2 from J; bases not matched to a gene: 3. Germline CDR1 MDHEN, CDR2 SYDVKM. Here the CDR3 reads CASSPGGAYEQYF. CDR3 DNA sequence: TGTGCCAGCAGCCCCGGGGGGGCCTACGAGCAGTACTTC.

The chain employs TRBV28 and TRBJ2-7; a weak D match, TRBD1 (6 bases). The germline gives CDR1 MDHEN, CDR2 SYDVKM. Trimming stripped 7 bases from V and 5 bases from J, with 15 bases between. CDR3 length: 13 residues. The CDR3 coding sequence is TGTGCCAGCATCAACTCAGGGGTCCACGAGCAGTACTTC. Translating it yields CASINSGVHEQYF.

The DNA for the CDR3 is TGTGCCAGCAGCTTAGGGGCGGTCAACACTGAAGCTTTCTTT. Protein: CASSLGAVNTEAFF. V is TRBV7-9 and J is TRBJ1-1; D unresolved. The V end was cut by 1 base, the J end by 2 bases, with 8 bases between. Germline V gene sequence: CDR1 SEHNR, CDR2 FQNEAQ (reference sequence). This CDR3 spans 14 amino acids.

In regard to this clone: Additional DNA sequences in this sample encode the identical CDR3. The V call is TRBV5-4, the J call TRBJ2-7, with D possibly being TRBD2 (5 bases). Germline values: CDR1 SGHNT, CDR2 YYREEE (reference sequence). The ends were cut back, 1 base at V and 3 bases at J, with 11 bases in the middle. The CDR3 extends over 14 amino acids. The CDR3 coding sequence is TGTGCCAGCAGCTTGACCGGGAACAACTACGAGCAGTACTTC. The encoded protein is CASSLTGNNYEQYF. Together with reference TRBV5-4 and TRBJ2-7, the CDR3 gives the full variable domain: ETGVTQSPTHLIKTRGQQVTLRCSSQSGHNTVSWYQQALGQGPQFIFQYYREEENGRGNFPPRFSGLQFPNYSSELNVNALELDDSALYLCASSLTGNNYEQYFGPGTRLTVT.